This is a list of T cell receptor beta chains from one sample in a study of blood T cell repertoires in COVID-19. The protocol was immunoSEQ multiplex PCR, while the TCRdb copy is restricted to in-frame clones and leaves out a portion. The table shows roughly 250,000 clones, with around 88% occurring only once. Sequenced sample: peripheral blood. These receptors originate from a young man with acute or convalescent COVID-19. Each CDR3 is given with its conserved first and last residue. A D gene is named only where the DNA matches it firmly. The size entry is marked missing in some rows and otherwise reads once, few, many or a size class.

abundance	d_gene	v_gene	len	j_gene	CDR3aa	CDR3nt
few	-	TRBV28	13	TRBJ1-2	CASTTTPNYGYTF	TGTGCCAGCACTACTACCCCGAACTATGGCTACACCTTC
once	-	TRBV30	15	TRBJ2-3	CAWRGARQNTDTQYF	TGTGCCTGGAGAGGGGCTAGACAAAACACAGATACGCAGTATTTT
-	-	TRBV19	13	TRBJ1-6	CASSLQGRSPLHF	TGTGCCAGTAGTTTACAGGGCCGCTCACCCCTCCACTTT
once	TRBD1	TRBV29-1	16	TRBJ2-6	CSVDDRGRSGANVLTF	TGCAGCGTTGATGACAGGGGAAGGTCTGGGGCCAACGTCCTGACTTTC
once	-	TRBV2	16	TRBJ1-4	CASSADRPATNEKLFF	TGTGCCAGCAGTGCCGACAGACCAGCAACTAATGAAAAACTGTTTTTT
once	TRBD2	TRBV7-3	15	TRBJ2-1	CASSSLAGVDNEQFF	TGTGCCAGCAGCTCACTAGCGGGAGTGGACAATGAGCAGTTCTTC
few	TRBD1	TRBV6-2/TRBV6-3	16	TRBJ1-6	CASSYDPTGMSSPLHF	TGTGCCAGCAGTTACGACCCGACAGGGATGAGTTCACCCCTCCACTTT
-	-	TRBV5-4	14	TRBJ2-2	CASSLYRAAGELFF	TGTGCCAGCAGCTTGTACAGGGCGGCCGGGGAGCTGTTTTTT
-	-	TRBV5-4	16	TRBJ1-1	CASMKGREKGGTEAFF	TGTGCCAGCATGAAAGGCAGGGAAAAAGGAGGGACTGAAGCTTTCTTT
-	TRBD2	TRBV28	17	TRBJ2-1	CASSFRTSGGPSGEQFF	TGTGCCAGCAGTTTCCGGACTAGCGGGGGGCCCTCGGGAGAGCAGTTCTTC
-	-	TRBV19	13	TRBJ2-7	CASQAGTKYEQYF	TGTGCCAGTCAAGCCGGGACAAAGTACGAGCAGTACTTC
-	TRBD2	TRBV6-5	15	TRBJ2-1	CASKISSGVYNEQFF	TGTGCCAGCAAAATCTCTAGCGGGGTTTACAATGAGCAGTTCTTC
-	-	TRBV6-5	12	TRBJ2-2	CASSYLSGELFF	TGTGCCAGCAGTTACCTATCCGGGGAGCTGTTTTTT
once	-	TRBV28	14	TRBJ2-1	CASSPRLVSDEQFF	TGTGCCAGCAGTCCCCGACTAGTATCGGATGAGCAGTTCTTC
-	TRBD1	TRBV7-9	18	TRBJ2-1	CASSLEGETGLEYNEQFF	TGTGCCAGCAGCTTAGAGGGGGAGACAGGGCTGGAATACAATGAGCAGTTCTTC
-	-	TRBV5-4	17	TRBJ1-2	CASQWYSRRQKSNGYTF	TGTGCCAGTCAGTGGTATTCCCGCCGTCAGAAGTCAAATGGCTACACCTTC
-	-	TRBV6-1	17	TRBJ2-5	CASSGLEERGGMETQYF	TGTGCCAGCAGTGGGTTGGAGGAGCGTGGAGGGATGGAGACCCAGTACTTC